This T cell receptor beta chain is drawn from a study of regulatory T cells in long-lasting Graves disease. Whole-study context: By definition, persistent Graves' disease involved antithyroid drugs for over 5 years alongside positive TSH receptor antibodies. The study's findings and limits: TCR diversity was lower in persistent than newly diagnosed Graves' disease. Repertoires from persistent disease leaned toward TRBV28, TRBJ1-2 and TRBJ2-5.

Both iRepertoire HTBI primers and Arm-PCR of CDR3 regions were used to build the TCR beta libraries. One entry per CDR3 protein results from TCRdb running MiXCR on the multiplex PCR reads. The top ten clones hold more than 6% of a sample with 400,000 to 500,000 distinct CDR3 sequences, 20% to 25% of them seen once. Time point noted: persistent/refractory GD, antithyroid drugs over 5 years with positive TRAb. Generation of the TCR library employed RNA extracted from PBMCs. Each patient gave around 9.7 milliliters of EDTA-anticoagulated peripheral blood. V shed 0 bases and J shed 5 bases, with 12 bases lying between them. CDR1 is SGHDT, CDR2 YYEEEE, per germline. The CDR3 covers 14 residues. For this clonotype: The antigen remains undetermined.

Sequences were derived from peripheral blood mononuclear cells (PBMCs), sampled when the disease was refractory, from a patient treated with antithyroid drugs. This sequence was found in a female donor with Graves disease. The chain joins TRBV5-6 to TRBJ2-7; TRBD1 is a possible D gene (6 bases). CDR3 coding DNA: TGTGCCAGCAGCTTGGAACAGGGTTATAACGAGCAGTACTTC. It specifies CASSLEQGYNEQYF.